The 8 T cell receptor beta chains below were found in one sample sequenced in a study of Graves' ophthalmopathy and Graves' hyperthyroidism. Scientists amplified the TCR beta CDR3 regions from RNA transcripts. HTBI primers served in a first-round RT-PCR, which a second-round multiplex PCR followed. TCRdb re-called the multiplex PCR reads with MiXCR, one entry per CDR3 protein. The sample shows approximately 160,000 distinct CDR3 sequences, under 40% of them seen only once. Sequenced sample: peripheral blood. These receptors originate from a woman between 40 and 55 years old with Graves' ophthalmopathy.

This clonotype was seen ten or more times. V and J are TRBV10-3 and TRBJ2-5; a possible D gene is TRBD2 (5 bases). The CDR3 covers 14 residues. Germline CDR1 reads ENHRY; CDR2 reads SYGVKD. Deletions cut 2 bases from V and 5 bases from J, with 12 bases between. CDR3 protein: CAISELPRGETQYF. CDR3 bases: TGTGCCATCAGTGAGCTCCCGAGAGGGGAGACCCAGTACTTC.

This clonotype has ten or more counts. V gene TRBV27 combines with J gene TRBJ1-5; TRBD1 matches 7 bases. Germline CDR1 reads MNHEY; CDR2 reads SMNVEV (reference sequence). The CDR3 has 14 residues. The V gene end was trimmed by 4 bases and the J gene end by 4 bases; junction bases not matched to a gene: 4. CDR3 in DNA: TGTGCCAGCAGTTGGACAGGAGGGAATCAGCCCCAGCATTTT. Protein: CASSWTGGNQPQHF.

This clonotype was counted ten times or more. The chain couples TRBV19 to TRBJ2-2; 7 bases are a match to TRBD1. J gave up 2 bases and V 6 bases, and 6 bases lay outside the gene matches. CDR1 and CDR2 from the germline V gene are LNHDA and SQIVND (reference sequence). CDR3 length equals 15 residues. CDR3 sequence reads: CASRTGALNTGELFF. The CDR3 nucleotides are TGTGCCAGTAGAACAGGGGCCCTTAACACCGGGGAGCTGTTTTTT. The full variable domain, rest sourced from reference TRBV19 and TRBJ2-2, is DGGITQSPKYLFRKEGQNVTLSCEQNLNHDAMYWYRQDPGQGLRLIYYSQIVNDFQKGDIAEGYSVSREKKESFPLTVTSAQKNPTAFYLCASRTGALNTGELFFGEGSRLTVL.

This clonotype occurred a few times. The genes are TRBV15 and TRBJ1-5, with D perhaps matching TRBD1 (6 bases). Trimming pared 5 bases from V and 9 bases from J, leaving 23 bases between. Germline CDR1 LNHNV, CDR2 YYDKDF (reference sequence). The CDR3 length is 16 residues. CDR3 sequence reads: CATSPRGQLPFVPQHF. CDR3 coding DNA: TGTGCCACCAGCCCCCGTGGACAGCTCCCCTTTGTGCCCCAGCATTTT.

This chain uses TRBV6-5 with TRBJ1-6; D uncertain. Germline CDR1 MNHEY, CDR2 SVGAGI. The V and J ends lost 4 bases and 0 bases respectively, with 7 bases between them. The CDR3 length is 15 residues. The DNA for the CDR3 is TGTGCCAGCAGTTTCCGGTCCTCCTATAATTCACCCCTCCACTTT. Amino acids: CASSFRSSYNSPLHF.

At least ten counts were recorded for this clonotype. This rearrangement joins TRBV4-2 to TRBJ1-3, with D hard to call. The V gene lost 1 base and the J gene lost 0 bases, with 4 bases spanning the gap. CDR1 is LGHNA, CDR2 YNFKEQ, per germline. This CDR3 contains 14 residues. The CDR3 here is CASSQVSSGNTIYF. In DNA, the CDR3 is TGTGCCAGCAGCCAAGTAAGCTCTGGAAACACCATATATTTT.

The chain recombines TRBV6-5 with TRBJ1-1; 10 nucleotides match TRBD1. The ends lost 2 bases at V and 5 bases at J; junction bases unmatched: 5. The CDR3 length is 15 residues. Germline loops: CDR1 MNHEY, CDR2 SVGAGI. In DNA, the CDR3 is TGTGCCAGCAGTTACGGACAGGGGGTGAGGACTGAAGCTTTCTTT. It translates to CASSYGQGVRTEAFF.

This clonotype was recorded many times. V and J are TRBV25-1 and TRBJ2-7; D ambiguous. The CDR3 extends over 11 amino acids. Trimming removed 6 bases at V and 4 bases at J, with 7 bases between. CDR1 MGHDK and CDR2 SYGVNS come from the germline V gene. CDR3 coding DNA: TGTGCCAGCAGGGAACGGTACGAGCAGTACTTC. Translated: CASRERYEQYF.